A single sample is the source of the 11 T cell receptor beta chains below, sequenced in a study of response to subunit inactivated influenza vaccine. Via MiXCR, TCRdb re-called the RT-PCR reads, giving one row per CDR3 protein. The sample shows 600,000 to 850,000 distinct CDR3 sequences, 12% to 15% of them seen only once. Sequenced material: PBMCs from blood, taken around 14 days before vaccination. These receptors originate from a man aged 50 or older who received an inactivated influenza vaccine.

The chain employs TRBV2 and TRBJ2-1, with TRBD2 matching over 10 bases. The germline gives CDR1 SNHLY, CDR2 FYNNEI. Losses at the gene ends were 6 bases for V and 9 bases for J; bases not matched to a gene: 11. CDR3 size: 15 residues. CDR3: CASSGLERGGTEQFF. The CDR3 DNA reads TGTGCCAGCAGCGGGTTGGAGCGGGGGGGCACTGAGCAGTTCTTC.

This clonotype has more than one count but fewer than ten. The V call is TRBV29-1, the J call TRBJ2-7, with TRBD1 matching 7 bases. Germline CDR1 SQVTM, CDR2 ANQGSEA. Trimming removed 7 bases from V and 5 bases from J; junction bases left unmatched: 8. The CDR3 has 12 residues. CDR3 loop: CSGGQRSHEQYF. Here the CDR3 DNA reads TGCAGCGGGGGACAGAGGTCCCACGAGCAGTACTTC.

The chain recombines TRBV30 with TRBJ1-4, with TRBD1 matching 9 bases. Unmatched junction bases numbered 10, after V lost 2 bases and J lost 0 bases. The germline CDR1 and CDR2 sequences are GTSNPN and SVGIG (reference sequence). This CDR3 has 18 amino acids. CDR3 amino acids: CAWSKNGDRATTNEKLFF. CDR3 coding DNA: TGTGCCTGGAGTAAAAACGGGGACAGGGCGACAACTAATGAAAAACTGTTTTTT.

The rearrangement links TRBV20-1 to TRBJ2-1; no definite D call. V was pared by 0 bases and J by 2 bases, with 8 bases between. CDR1 and CDR2 (germline): DFQATT, SNEGSKA (reference sequence). The CDR3 loop spans 14 amino acids. The CDR3 reads CSARETSTYNEQFF. The CDR3 DNA reads as TGCAGTGCTAGAGAGACCTCCACCTACAATGAGCAGTTCTTC.

The J gene is TRBJ2-1, the V gene TRBV5-5, with D perhaps matching TRBD2 (5 bases). This CDR3 spans 12 amino acids. V lost 7 bases to trimming and J lost 12 bases, with 17 bases between them. CDR1 and CDR2 (germline): SGHKS, YYEKEE (reference sequence). The CDR3 DNA follows: TGTGCCAGCGCCCAATACAATGAGGGGCAGTTCTTC. Amino acids: CASAQYNEGQFF. Full variable domain (rest looked up from reference TRBV5-5 and TRBJ2-1): DAGVTQSPTHLIKTRGQQVTLRCSPISGHKSVSWYQQVLGQGPQFIFQYYEKEERGRGNFPDRFSARQFPNYSSELNVNALLLGDSALYLCASAQYNEGQFFGPGTRLTVL.

Only a few counts were recorded for this clonotype. The CDR3 sequence is CASSLAGEYGELFF. The CDR3 region has the DNA TGCGCCAGCAGCTTGGCAGGGGAGTACGGGGAGCTGTTTTTT. The J gene is TRBJ2-2, the V gene TRBV5-1, with D perhaps TRBD1 (6 bases). Trimming stripped 0 bases from V and 7 bases from J, with 10 bases between. The CDR3 runs 14 residues. Germline assignment: CDR1 SGHRS and CDR2 YFSETQ.

The V and J genes are TRBV4-3 and TRBJ1-6; tentative D call: TRBD1 (6 bases). CDR1 is LGHNA and CDR2 is YSLEER in the germline V gene. The CDR3 contains 16 residues. The V end was cut by 0 bases, the J end by 14 bases, with 20 bases between. This CDR3 is CASSQDTGTRSLALHF. In DNA form, the CDR3 reads TGCGCCAGCAGCCAAGATACCGGGACACGGAGTTTGGCCCTCCACTTT.

This chain links TRBV15 with TRBJ2-5; 10 nucleotides agree with TRBD1. Germline lookup yields CDR1 LNHNV and CDR2 YYDKDF (reference sequence). This CDR3 is 15 amino acids long. With 0 bases clipped from V and 5 bases from J, the junction kept 3 bases outside the gene matches. The CDR3, as DNA: TGTGCCACCAGCAGAGAGCCGGACAGGGGGGAGACCCAGTACTTC. This sequence encodes CATSREPDRGETQYF.

The chain employs TRBV20-1 and TRBJ2-5, with a tentative D call TRBD2 (5 bases). V lost 0 bases to trimming and J lost 4 bases, with 27 bases between them. The germline CDR1 and CDR2 sequences are DFQATT and SNEGSKA (reference sequence). The CDR3 totals 19 residues. CDR3 amino acids: CSARDPLLGLGVFGETQYF. CDR3 nucleotides: TGCAGTGCTAGAGACCCACTACTAGGTCTGGGCGTGTTCGGAGAGACCCAGTACTTC.

There are a few counts of this clonotype. The chain recombines TRBV10-1 with TRBJ2-1, with 11 bases fitting TRBD2. The V and J ends lost 3 bases and 4 bases, in that order; junction bases with no gene match: 8. The CDR3 runs 17 residues. The germline CDR1 and CDR2 sequences are WNHNN and SYGVQD (reference sequence). CDR3 nucleotides: TGCGCCAGCAGTGAACTAGCGGGGGACCTCCCGTACAATGAGCAGTTCTTC. This translates into CASSELAGDLPYNEQFF.

This clonotype has a handful of counts. The J gene is TRBJ2-5, the V gene TRBV5-1; TRBD1 agrees at 10 bases. The trim removed 1 base at V and 5 bases at J, leaving 5 bases unmatched. This CDR3 spans 15 amino acids. Germline V gene lookup returns CDR1 SGHRS and CDR2 YFSETQ. CDR3 in DNA: TGCGCCAGCAGCTTGCAGGACAGGGGGAGGGAGACCCAGTACTTC. This translates into CASSLQDRGRETQYF.